A single sample gave rise to the 20 T cell receptor beta chains below, sequenced in a study of blood T cell repertoires in COVID-19. Method: immunoSEQ multiplex PCR; TCRdb's copy keeps in-frame clones and lacks some. The sample lists 160,000 or so clones, approximately 86% seen once, with more than 2% in the top ten. The specimen was peripheral blood. The receptor source for this set is a woman between 65 and 79 years old with acute or convalescent COVID-19.

The J gene is TRBJ1-1, the V gene TRBV10-3; D might be TRBD1 (6 bases). CDR3 size: 14 residues. V shed 4 bases and J shed 7 bases, with 16 bases lying between them. Germline V gives CDR1 ENHRY, CDR2 SYGVKD. CDR3 amino acids: CAISVSGDKNEAFF. The CDR3, as DNA: TGTGCCATCAGTGTGTCAGGGGACAAGAATGAAGCTTTCTTT.

This chain connects TRBV6-2 or TRBV6-3 to TRBJ2-1; tentatively, D is TRBD2 (6 bases). V shed 2 bases and J shed 10 bases, with 9 bases lying between them. Germline values: CDR1 MNHEY, CDR2 SVGEGT. The CDR3 has 12 residues. The CDR3 DNA reads TGTGCCAGCAGTTACGGGACTGGCGAGCAGTTCTTC. It codes for CASSYGTGEQFF.

The CDR3 coding sequence is TGTGCCACCACGACAGGGCGACAGCCCCAGCATTTT. Translated: CATTTGRQPQHF. V is TRBV19 and J is TRBJ1-5, with 7 bases matching TRBD1. CDR1 is LNHDA and CDR2 is SQIVND in the germline V gene (reference sequence). The CDR3 sequence is 12 residues long. Losses at the gene ends were 10 bases for V and 7 bases for J; bases not matched to a gene: 7.

The chain employs TRBV7-2 and TRBJ2-1; TRBD2 matches at 7 bases. The CDR3 is 15 amino acids. With 4 bases clipped from V and 0 bases from J, the junction kept 3 bases outside the gene matches. The V gene's germline CDR1 is SGHTA and CDR2 FQGNSA. The CDR3 sequence: CASSSSGASYNEQFF. In DNA form, the CDR3 reads TGTGCCAGCAGCTCGAGCGGGGCCTCCTACAATGAGCAGTTCTTC.

The chain is built from TRBV24-1 and TRBJ2-3; D may be TRBD1 (6 bases). V shed 4 bases and J shed 7 bases, with 8 bases lying between them. This CDR3 contains 12 residues. Germline CDR1 KGHDR, CDR2 SFDVKD. The CDR3 sequence: CATSDQGNTQYF. DNA of the CDR3: TGTGCCACCAGTGACCAGGGGAATACGCAGTATTTT.

The CDR3 reads CSVATASSGGTDTQYF. In DNA form, the CDR3 reads TGCAGCGTTGCGACCGCTTCTAGCGGGGGCACAGATACGCAGTATTTT. The chain recombines TRBV29-1 with TRBJ2-3; 9 bases line up with TRBD2. CDR1 is SQVTM, CDR2 ANQGSEA, per germline. The CDR3 length is 16 residues. Trimming at V came to 4 bases and at J to 1 base, leaving 9 bases not matched to a gene.

This clone was found once. The chain recombines TRBV6-6 with TRBJ2-1; D is unresolved. Trimming removed 3 bases from V and 10 bases from J, with 7 bases in between. The CDR3 length is 11 residues. Germline V gene sequence: CDR1 MNHNY, CDR2 SVGAGI (reference sequence). CDR3 DNA: TGTGCCAGCAGTTATAATAGCGAGCAGTTCTTC. This encodes CASSYNSEQFF.

DNA of the CDR3: TGCAGCGCCCAGGAAGGGGCTGGGGAAAAACTGTTTTTT. Translated, it gives CSAQEGAGEKLFF. The chain employs TRBV29-1 and TRBJ1-4, with a tentative D call TRBD1 (5 bases). Trimming shortened V by 7 bases and J by 8 bases, and 17 bases separated the two germline ends. There are 13 residues in the CDR3. CDR1 and CDR2 from the germline V gene are SQVTM and ANQGSEA.

V is TRBV7-2 and J is TRBJ2-1, with D possibly matching TRBD1 (5 bases). V was clipped by 1 base and J by 9 bases, with 22 bases between them. The CDR3 extends over 17 amino acids. Germline V gene lookup returns CDR1 SGHTA and CDR2 FQGNSA. The CDR3 sequence: CASSLGGAAGSSSEQFF. CDR3 bases: TGTGCCAGCAGCTTAGGTGGGGCGGCAGGGTCTTCCAGTGAGCAGTTCTTC.

The chain links TRBV5-1 to TRBJ2-1, with D possibly matching TRBD1 (5 bases). The CDR3 sequence is 15 residues long. Germline CDR1 and CDR2: SGHRS and YFSETQ. The V gene lost 3 bases and the J gene lost 5 bases, with 15 bases spanning the gap. The CDR3 DNA sequence: TGCGCCAGCAGCTCCGTGGTGGGGCAGAACAATGAGCAGTTCTTC. Its protein is CASSSVVGQNNEQFF.

The rearrangement uses TRBV5-8 and TRBJ1-5; TRBD1 agrees at 10 bases. The CDR3 loop spans 20 amino acids. From germline, CDR1 is SGHTS and CDR2 YDEGEE. The trim removed 4 bases at V and 0 bases at J, leaving 16 bases unmatched. CDR3 region: CASSKTGGYPSGRSNQPQHF. The CDR3, as DNA: TGTGCCAGCAGCAAGACAGGGGGCTATCCCTCCGGGCGTAGCAATCAGCCCCAGCATTTT. Full variable domain (missing parts from reference TRBV5-8 and TRBJ1-5): EAGVTQSPTHLIKTRGQQATLRCSPISGHTSVYWYQQALGLGLQFLLWYDEGEERNRGNFPPRFSGRQFPNYSSELNVNALELEDSALYLCASSKTGGYPSGRSNQPQHFGDGTRLSIL.

This clone was picked up a small number of times. The V gene is TRBV4-3, the J gene TRBJ2-5; 14 nucleotides align to TRBD2. The CDR3 has 15 amino acids. Per the germline V gene, CDR1 is LGHNA and CDR2 is YSLEER. V shed 4 bases, J shed 2 bases, and the junction held 0 bases outside the gene matches. CDR3 coding DNA: TGCGCCAGCAGCCGACTAGCGGGGGGGCAAGAGACCCAGTACTTC. It is translated as CASSRLAGGQETQYF.

The V gene is TRBV25-1, the J gene TRBJ1-2; no clear D. Germline values: CDR1 MGHDK, CDR2 SYGVNS. The CDR3 has 15 amino acids. The V and J ends lost 2 bases and 4 bases respectively, with 14 bases between them. CDR3 residues: CASSEGWAGSYGYTF. The DNA of the CDR3 is TGTGCCAGCAGTGAAGGATGGGCTGGCTCCTATGGCTACACCTTC.

This sequence joins TRBV18 and TRBJ2-3, with unresolved D. The V gene lost 0 bases and the J gene lost 0 bases, with 13 bases spanning the gap. This CDR3 is 17 amino acids long. Looked up from germline, CDR1 is KGHSH and CDR2 is LQKENI. The chain's CDR3 is CASSPPRRGPSTDTQYF. In nucleotides, the CDR3 is TGTGCCAGCTCACCACCGAGACGAGGTCCTAGCACAGATACGCAGTATTTT.

V is TRBV7-2 and J is TRBJ1-2, with 8 bases fitting TRBD1. CDR1 is SGHTA and CDR2 is FQGNSA in the germline V gene. J gave up 4 bases and V 4 bases, and 8 bases lay outside the gene matches. The CDR3 has 15 amino acids. This chain's CDR3 is CASSSTQGAVYGYTF. CDR3 coding DNA: TGTGCCAGCAGCTCGACTCAGGGGGCGGTCTATGGCTACACCTTC. The whole variable domain, filled in from reference TRBV7-2 and TRBJ1-2, reads GAGVSQSPSNKVTEKGKDVELRCDPISGHTALYWYRQSLGQGLEFLIYFQGNSAPDKSGLPSDRFSAERTGGSVSTLTIQRTQQEDSAVYLCASSSTQGAVYGYTFGSGTRLTVV.

J is TRBJ1-4 and V is TRBV28; no clear D. CDR3 length equals 15 residues. The ends were cut back, 3 bases at V and 1 base at J, with 9 bases in the middle. The V gene's germline CDR1 is MDHEN and CDR2 SYDVKM. DNA for the CDR3: TGTGCCAGCAGTTTCCTCAGTGAAACTAATGAAAAACTGTTTTTT. Translation: CASSFLSETNEKLFF. The full variable domain, in which reference TRBV28 and TRBJ1-4 provide the parts outside the CDR3, is DVKVTQSSRYLVKRTGEKVFLECVQDMDHENMFWYRQDPGLGLRLIYFSYDVKMKEKGDIPEGYSVSREKKERFSLILESASTNQTSMYLCASSFLSETNEKLFFGSGTQLSVL.

The chain carries TRBV7-2 and TRBJ1-6, with D possibly TRBD1 on 5 matching bases. Trimming pared 5 bases from V and 2 bases from J, leaving 13 bases between. The CDR3 runs 16 residues. Germline CDR1 SGHTA, CDR2 FQGNSA. CDR3: CASSPQGNAYNSPLHF. CDR3 in DNA: TGTGCCAGCAGCCCCCAGGGTAATGCCTATAATTCACCCCTCCACTTT. The full variable domain, completed using reference TRBV7-2 and TRBJ1-6, is GAGVSQSPSNKVTEKGKDVELRCDPISGHTALYWYRQSLGQGLEFLIYFQGNSAPDKSGLPSDRFSAERTGGSVSTLTIQRTQQEDSAVYLCASSPQGNAYNSPLHFGNGTRLTVT.

The chain has TRBV15 and TRBJ2-5, with TRBD1 identical over 7 bases. The germline V gene has CDR1 LNHNV and CDR2 YYDKDF (reference sequence). The trim removed 3 bases at V and 5 bases at J, leaving 9 bases unmatched. This CDR3 is 15 amino acids long. In DNA, the CDR3 is TGTGCCACCAGCAGGGATGGACAGGCGCGCGAGACCCAGTACTTC. Translated: CATSRDGQARETQYF.

V usage is TRBV6-5 and J usage is TRBJ2-5; 12 nucleotides match TRBD2. Trimming cost V 5 bases and J 3 bases; bases outside gene matches: 4. Germline V gene sequence: CDR1 MNHEY, CDR2 SVGAGI. The CDR3 has 15 amino acids. The CDR3: CASSMASGGEETQYF. The DNA of the CDR3 is TGTGCCAGCAGTATGGCTAGCGGGGGGGAAGAGACCCAGTACTTC.

The chain carries TRBV29-1 and TRBJ1-1; D may be TRBD1 (6 bases). Germline V CDR1 and CDR2: SQVTM, ANQGSEA. The CDR3 length is 15 residues. V was trimmed by 6 bases and J by 4 bases, leaving 21 bases between them. The CDR3 protein is CSVRRGGAGATEAFF. The CDR3 DNA is TGCAGCGTCCGACGGGGTGGAGCGGGGGCCACTGAAGCTTTCTTT.